Sequencing of this T cell receptor (beta chain) was carried out in a study of human T cells and chemical hapten exposure. Study-level background: Mainly, slight library volume differences in the pool made TCR yields vary.

Notes on this clonotype: The antigen is not known.

Within the library, unique molecular identifiers were attached to each individual cDNA molecule. Original data processing: Sample TCR totals centred on a median of about 100,000, ranging roughly 23,224 to 700,000. Using its own MiXCR run on the reads, TCRdb lists one record per CDR3 protein. The V and J calls follow TCRdb's processing rather than the paper's. The sample lists about 120,000 distinct CDR3 sequences; roughly 8.5% were seen once. Study conclusions and caveats: With DPC sensitization, TCRs exceeding 1 in 1000 frequency showed no change.

Someone pulled total RNA out of unfractionated whole blood. The clonotype comes from a human donor in good health. Some clones in this sample may be carry-over from other donors' samples. The sample taken for sequencing was whole blood.

The CDR3 loop reads CASSVTGNTEAFF. The CDR3 DNA sequence: TGTGCCAGCAGCGTAACAGGGAACACTGAAGCTTTCTTT. The chain joins TRBV9 to TRBJ1-1, with D maybe TRBD1 (5 bases). The V end was cut by 1 base, the J end by 1 base, with 5 bases between. The CDR3 is 13 residues long. Germline loops: CDR1 SGDLS, CDR2 YYNGEE.